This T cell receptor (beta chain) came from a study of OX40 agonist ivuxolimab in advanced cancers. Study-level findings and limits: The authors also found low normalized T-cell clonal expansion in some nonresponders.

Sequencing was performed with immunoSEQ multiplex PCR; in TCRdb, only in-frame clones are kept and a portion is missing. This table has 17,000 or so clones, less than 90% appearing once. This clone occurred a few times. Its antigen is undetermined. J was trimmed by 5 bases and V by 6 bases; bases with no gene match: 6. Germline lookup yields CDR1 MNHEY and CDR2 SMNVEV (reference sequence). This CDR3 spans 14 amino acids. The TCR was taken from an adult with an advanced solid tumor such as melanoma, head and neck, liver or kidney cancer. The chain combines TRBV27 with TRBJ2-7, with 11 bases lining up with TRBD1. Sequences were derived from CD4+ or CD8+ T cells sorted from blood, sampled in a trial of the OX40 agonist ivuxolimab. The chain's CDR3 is CASSPDRGLDEQYF. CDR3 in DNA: TGTGCCAGCAGCCCGGACAGGGGGCTTGACGAGCAGTACTTC.